The present T cell receptor (beta chain) was sequenced within a study of human T cells and chemical hapten exposure. Overall study context: Across samples, TCR yields varied, mostly owing to small differences in pooled library volumes.

The starting material, unfractionated whole blood, was used for total RNA extraction. The CDR3 consists of 12 residues. The V end lost 3 bases, the J end lost 6 bases, and 7 bases lay between the germline ends. Germline CDR1 reads SGHAT; CDR2 reads FQNNGV. It was the library that attached unique molecular identifiers to individual cDNA molecules. TCRdb redid the calling of the 5' RACE reads with MiXCR, one entry per CDR3 protein. The data show 100,000 to 120,000 distinct CDR3 sequences, approximately 19% seen once. This receptor was identified in a human donor in good health. The gene calls are TRBV11-2 and TRBJ2-3; D is undetermined. Here the CDR3 reads CASSFTGDTQYF. The CDR3 region has the DNA TGTGCCAGCAGCTTCACCGGGGATACGCAGTATTTT.